The clone carrying this T cell receptor (beta chain) was picked up one time. Clones were sequenced by immunoSEQ multiplex PCR, and TCRdb holds only the in-frame ones, with some missing. The table records about 140,000 clones, 88% of them present only once. This CDR3 is 16 amino acids long. Germline assignment: CDR1 LGHDT and CDR2 YNNKEL (reference sequence). With 2 bases clipped from V and 8 bases from J, the junction kept 13 bases outside the gene matches. The data are from a study of control samples from healthy donors and cancer patients. The material sequenced was blood. This clonotype was obtained from a woman aged 25-40 years in good health. The chain carries TRBV3-1 (or the pseudogene TRBV3-2) and TRBJ1-2, with 8 bases matching TRBD1. CDR3 protein: CASSQLFGQGRGGYTF. CDR3 DNA sequence: TGTGCCAGCAGCCAACTATTTGGACAGGGTAGAGGGGGCTACACCTTC.